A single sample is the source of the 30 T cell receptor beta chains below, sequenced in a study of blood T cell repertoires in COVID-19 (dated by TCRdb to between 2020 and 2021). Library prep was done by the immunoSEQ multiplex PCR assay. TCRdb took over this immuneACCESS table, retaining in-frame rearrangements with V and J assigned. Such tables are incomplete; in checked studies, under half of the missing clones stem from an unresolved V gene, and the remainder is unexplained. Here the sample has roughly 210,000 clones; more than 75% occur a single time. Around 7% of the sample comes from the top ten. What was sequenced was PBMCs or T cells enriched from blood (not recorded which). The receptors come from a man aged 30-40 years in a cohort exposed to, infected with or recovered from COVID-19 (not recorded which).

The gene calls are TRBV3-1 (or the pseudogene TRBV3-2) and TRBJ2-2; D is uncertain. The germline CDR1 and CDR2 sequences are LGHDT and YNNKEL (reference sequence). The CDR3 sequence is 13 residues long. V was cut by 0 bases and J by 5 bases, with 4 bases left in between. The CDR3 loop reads CASSQELTGELFF. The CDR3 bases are TGTGCCAGCAGCCAAGAGCTAACCGGGGAGCTGTTTTTT.

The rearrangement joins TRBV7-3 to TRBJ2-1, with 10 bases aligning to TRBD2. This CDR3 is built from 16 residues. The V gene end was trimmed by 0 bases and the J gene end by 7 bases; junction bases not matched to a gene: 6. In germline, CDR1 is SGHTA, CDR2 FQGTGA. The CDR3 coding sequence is TGTGCCAGCAGCTTAACATCTAGCGGGAGAGTTAATGAGCAGTTCTTC. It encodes CASSLTSSGRVNEQFF.

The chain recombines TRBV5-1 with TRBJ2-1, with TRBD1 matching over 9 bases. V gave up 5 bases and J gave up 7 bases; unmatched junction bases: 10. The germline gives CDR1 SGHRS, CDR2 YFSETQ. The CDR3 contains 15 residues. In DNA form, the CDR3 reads TGCGCCAGCAGGTCCGTGGGACAGGGAGGAAATGAGCAGTTCTTC. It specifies CASRSVGQGGNEQFF.

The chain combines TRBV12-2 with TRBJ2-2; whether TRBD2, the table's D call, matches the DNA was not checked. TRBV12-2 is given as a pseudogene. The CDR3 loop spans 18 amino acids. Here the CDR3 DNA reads TGTGCAAGTCGCTTAGCAGAAGGGGGGGGCCATGGCACCGGGGAGCTGTTTTTT. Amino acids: CASRLAEGGGHGTGELFF.

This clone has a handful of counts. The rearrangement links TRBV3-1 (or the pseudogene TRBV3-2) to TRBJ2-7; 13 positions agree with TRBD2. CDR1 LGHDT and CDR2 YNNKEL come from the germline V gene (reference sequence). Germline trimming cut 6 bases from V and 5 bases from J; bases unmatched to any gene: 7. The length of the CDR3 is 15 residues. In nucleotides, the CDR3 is TGTGCCAGCAGTCCCCGACTAGCGGGAGGTAACGAGCAGTACTTC. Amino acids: CASSPRLAGGNEQYF.

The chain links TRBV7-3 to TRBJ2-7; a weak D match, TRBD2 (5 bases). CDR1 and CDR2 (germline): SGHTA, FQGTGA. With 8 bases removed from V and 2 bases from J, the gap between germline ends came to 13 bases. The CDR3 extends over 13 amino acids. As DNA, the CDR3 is TGTGCCAGCTCGCTGTCACTAGCCTACGAGCAGTACTTC. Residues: CASSLSLAYEQYF.

The CDR3 sequence is CASSQKWEAYNEQFF. For the CDR3, the DNA is TGTGCCAGCAGCCAAAAGTGGGAGGCGTACAATGAGCAGTTCTTC. The chain is built from TRBV4-2 and TRBJ2-1; D perhaps matches TRBD2 (6 bases). Trimming removed 2 bases at V and 4 bases at J, with 12 bases between. The CDR3 has 15 amino acids. Germline-derived CDR1 and CDR2 are LGHNA and YNFKEQ.

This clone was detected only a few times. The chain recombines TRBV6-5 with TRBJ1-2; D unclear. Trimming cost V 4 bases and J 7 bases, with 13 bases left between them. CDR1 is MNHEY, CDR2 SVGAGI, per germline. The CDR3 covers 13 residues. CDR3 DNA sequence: TGTGCCAGCAGTTCCGGACTGGCGGGTGGCTACACCTTC. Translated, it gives CASSSGLAGGYTF.

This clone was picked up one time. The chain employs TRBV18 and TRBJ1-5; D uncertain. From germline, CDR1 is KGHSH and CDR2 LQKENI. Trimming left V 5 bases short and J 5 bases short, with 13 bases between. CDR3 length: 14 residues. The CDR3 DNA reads TGTGCCAGCTCATCCGGGGTACGCTATCAGCCCCAGCATTTT. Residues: CASSSGVRYQPQHF.

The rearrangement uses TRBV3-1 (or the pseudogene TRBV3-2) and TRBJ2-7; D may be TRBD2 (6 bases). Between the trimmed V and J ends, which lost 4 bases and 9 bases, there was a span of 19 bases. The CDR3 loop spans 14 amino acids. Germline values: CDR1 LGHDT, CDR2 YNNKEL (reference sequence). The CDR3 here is CASSRRDSPGAQYF. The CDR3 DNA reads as TGTGCCAGCAGCCGACGGGACTCCCCCGGGGCGCAGTACTTC.

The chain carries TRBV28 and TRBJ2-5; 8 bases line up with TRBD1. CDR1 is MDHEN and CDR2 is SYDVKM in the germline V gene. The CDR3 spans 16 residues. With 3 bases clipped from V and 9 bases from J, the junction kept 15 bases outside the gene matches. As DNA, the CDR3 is TGTGCCAGCAGTTTGTCCGCTGGGACAGGCAGGACAGCCCAGTACTTC. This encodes CASSLSAGTGRTAQYF.

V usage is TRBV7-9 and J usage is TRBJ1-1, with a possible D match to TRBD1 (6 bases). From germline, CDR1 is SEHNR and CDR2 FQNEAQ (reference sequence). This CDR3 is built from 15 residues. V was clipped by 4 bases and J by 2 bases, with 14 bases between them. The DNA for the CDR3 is TGTGCCAGCAGCTCCCCGACAGGAGAAAACACTGAAGCTTTCTTT. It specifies CASSSPTGENTEAFF.

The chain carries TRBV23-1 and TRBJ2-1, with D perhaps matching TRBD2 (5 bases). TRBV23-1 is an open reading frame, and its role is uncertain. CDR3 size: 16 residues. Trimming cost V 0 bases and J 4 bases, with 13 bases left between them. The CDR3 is CASSQSGEKGYNEQFF. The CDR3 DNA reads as TGCGCCAGCAGTCAATCTGGGGAGAAGGGTTACAATGAGCAGTTCTTC.

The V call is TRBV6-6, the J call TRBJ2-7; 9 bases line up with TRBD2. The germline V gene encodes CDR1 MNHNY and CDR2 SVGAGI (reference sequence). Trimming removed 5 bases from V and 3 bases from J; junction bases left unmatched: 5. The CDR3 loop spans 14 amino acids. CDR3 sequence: CASSGLARRYEQYF. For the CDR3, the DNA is TGTGCCAGCAGTGGACTAGCGAGACGCTACGAGCAGTACTTC.

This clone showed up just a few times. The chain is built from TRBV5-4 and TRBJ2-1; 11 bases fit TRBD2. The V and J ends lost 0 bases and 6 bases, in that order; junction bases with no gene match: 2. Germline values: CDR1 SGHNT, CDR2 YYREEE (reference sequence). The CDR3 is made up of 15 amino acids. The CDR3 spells CASSLGTSGRNEQFF. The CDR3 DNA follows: TGTGCCAGCAGCTTGGGGACTAGCGGGCGCAATGAGCAGTTCTTC.

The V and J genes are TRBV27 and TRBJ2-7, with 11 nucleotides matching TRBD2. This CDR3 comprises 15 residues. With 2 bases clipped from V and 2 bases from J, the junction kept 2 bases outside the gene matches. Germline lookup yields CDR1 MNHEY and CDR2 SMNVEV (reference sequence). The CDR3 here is CASSLLGLAAYEQYF. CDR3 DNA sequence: TGTGCCAGCAGTTTACTGGGACTAGCGGCCTACGAGCAGTACTTC.

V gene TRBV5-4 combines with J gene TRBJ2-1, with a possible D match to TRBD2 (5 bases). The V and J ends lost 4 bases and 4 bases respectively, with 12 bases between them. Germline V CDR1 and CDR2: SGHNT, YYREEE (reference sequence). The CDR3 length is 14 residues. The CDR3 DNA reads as TGTGCCAGCAGCGTTCCGGGGTTATACAATGAGCAGTTCTTC. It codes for CASSVPGLYNEQFF.

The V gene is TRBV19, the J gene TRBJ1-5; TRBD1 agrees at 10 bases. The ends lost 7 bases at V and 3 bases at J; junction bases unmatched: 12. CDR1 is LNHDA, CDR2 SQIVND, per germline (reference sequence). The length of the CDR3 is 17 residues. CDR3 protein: CASISWTGGVNNQPQHF. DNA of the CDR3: TGTGCCAGTATCTCCTGGACAGGGGGGGTAAACAATCAGCCCCAGCATTTT.

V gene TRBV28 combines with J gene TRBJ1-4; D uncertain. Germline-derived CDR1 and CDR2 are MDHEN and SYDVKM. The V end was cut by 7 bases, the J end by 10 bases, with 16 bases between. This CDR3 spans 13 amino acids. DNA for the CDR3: TGTGCCAGCACACCCTCGGAGAGTGGAAAACTGTTTTTT. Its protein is CASTPSESGKLFF.

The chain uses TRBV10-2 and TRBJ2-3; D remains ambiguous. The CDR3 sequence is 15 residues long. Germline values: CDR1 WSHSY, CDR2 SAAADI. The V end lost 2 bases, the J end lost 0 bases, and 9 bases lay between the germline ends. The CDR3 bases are TGCGCCAGCAGTGAGCAGGCAGCTAGCACAGATACGCAGTATTTT. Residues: CASSEQAASTDTQYF.

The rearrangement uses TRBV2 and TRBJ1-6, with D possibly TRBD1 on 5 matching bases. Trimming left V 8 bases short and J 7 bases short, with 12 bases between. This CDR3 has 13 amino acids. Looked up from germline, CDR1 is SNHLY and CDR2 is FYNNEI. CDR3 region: CASCGATNSPLHF. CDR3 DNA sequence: TGTGCCAGCTGCGGGGCCACCAATTCACCCCTCCACTTT.

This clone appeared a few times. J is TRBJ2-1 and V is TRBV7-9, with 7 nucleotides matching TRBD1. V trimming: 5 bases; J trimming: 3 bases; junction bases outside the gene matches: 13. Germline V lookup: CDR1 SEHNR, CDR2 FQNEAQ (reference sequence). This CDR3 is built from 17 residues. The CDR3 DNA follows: TGTGCCAGCAGCCCACCTTTCCGGGACAGAAACTACAATGAGCAGTTCTTC. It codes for CASSPPFRDRNYNEQFF.

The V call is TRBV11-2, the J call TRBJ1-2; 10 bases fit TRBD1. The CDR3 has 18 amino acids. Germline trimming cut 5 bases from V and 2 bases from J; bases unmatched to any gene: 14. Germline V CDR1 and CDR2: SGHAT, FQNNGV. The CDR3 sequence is CASSSRDLDRGRNYGYTF. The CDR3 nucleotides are TGTGCCAGCAGCAGCAGAGACCTCGACAGGGGGCGGAACTATGGCTACACCTTC.

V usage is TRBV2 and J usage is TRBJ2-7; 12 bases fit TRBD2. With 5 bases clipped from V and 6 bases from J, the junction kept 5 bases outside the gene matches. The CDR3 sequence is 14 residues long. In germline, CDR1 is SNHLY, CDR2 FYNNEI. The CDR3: CASSWTSGKAEQYF. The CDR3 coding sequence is TGTGCCAGCAGTTGGACTAGCGGGAAGGCCGAGCAGTACTTC.

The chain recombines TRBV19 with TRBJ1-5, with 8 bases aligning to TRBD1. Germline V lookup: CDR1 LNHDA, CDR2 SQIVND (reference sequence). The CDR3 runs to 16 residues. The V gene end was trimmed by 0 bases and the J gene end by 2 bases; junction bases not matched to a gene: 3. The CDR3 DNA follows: TGTGCCAGTAGTATAGAAACAGGGGGTGGCAATCAGCCCCAGCATTTT. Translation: CASSIETGGGNQPQHF.

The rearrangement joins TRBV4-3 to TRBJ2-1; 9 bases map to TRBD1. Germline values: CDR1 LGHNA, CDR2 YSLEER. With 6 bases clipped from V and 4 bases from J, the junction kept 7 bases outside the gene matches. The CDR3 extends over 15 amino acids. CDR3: CASSLGTGKYNEQFF. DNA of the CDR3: TGCGCCAGCAGTTTGGGGACAGGGAAATACAATGAGCAGTTCTTC.

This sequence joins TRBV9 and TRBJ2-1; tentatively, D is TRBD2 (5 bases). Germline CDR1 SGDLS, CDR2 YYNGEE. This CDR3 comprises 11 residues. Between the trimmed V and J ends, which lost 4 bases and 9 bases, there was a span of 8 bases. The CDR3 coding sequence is TGTGCCAGCAGCCGTGAGGGTGAGCAGTTCTTC. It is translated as CASSREGEQFF.

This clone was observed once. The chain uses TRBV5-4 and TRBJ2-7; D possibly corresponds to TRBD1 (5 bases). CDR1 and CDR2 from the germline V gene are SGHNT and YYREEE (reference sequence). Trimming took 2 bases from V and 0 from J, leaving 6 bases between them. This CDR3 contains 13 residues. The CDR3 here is CASSFDSSYEQYF. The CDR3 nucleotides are TGTGCCAGCAGCTTTGACAGCTCCTACGAGCAGTACTTC.

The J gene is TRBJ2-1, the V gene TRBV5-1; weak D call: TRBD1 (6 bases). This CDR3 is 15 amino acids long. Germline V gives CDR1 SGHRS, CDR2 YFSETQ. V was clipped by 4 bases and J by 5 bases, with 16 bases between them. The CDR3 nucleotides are TGCGCCAGCAGCGAGGCCCCCGGGGACAACAATGAGCAGTTCTTC. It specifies CASSEAPGDNNEQFF.

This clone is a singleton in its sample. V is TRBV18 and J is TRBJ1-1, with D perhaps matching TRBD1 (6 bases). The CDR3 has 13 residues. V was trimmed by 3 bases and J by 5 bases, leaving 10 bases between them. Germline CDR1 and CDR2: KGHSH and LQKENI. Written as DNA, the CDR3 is TGTGCCAGCTCACCGCAGGGGTTAACTGAAGCTTTCTTT. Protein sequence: CASSPQGLTEAFF.